What follows describes a single T cell receptor beta chain. In the original analysis: Amplification with reference gene primers provided the estimates of nucleated cell counts. Assay: immunoSEQ multiplex PCR; the TCRdb copy retains only in-frame clones and omits some. The V and J calls and the clone size are those of that table, but D and trimming were determined from the DNA. The profile shows over 450,000 clones, nearly 90% of them singletons. Enrollment of patients from Seattle took place during active infection, with longitudinal follow-up. These data originate in a study of blood T cell repertoires in COVID-19. Study details: COVID-19 samples, acute and convalescent, were from the United States, Italy and Spain. Sources were T cells, B-cell-depleted T cells, or PBMCs; the material itself was cDNA or gDNA.

In germline, CDR1 is SNHLY, CDR2 FYNNEI. V lost 7 bases to trimming and J lost 0 bases, with 9 bases between them. The CDR3 spans 13 residues. The sample taken for sequencing was peripheral blood. The clonotype comes from a man between 18 and 29 years old with COVID-19, enrolled during active disease. This chain joins TRBV2 and TRBJ1-1; D uncertain. The CDR3, as DNA: TGTGCCAGCACGGGTATGATGAACACTGAAGCTTTCTTT. Translating gives CASTGMMNTEAFF.